This T cell receptor (beta chain) was observed in a study of post-analysis software for immune sequencing data. Study at large: The patients showed relapsing-remitting, secondary progressive and progressive-relapsing multiple sclerosis courses.

Findings and limits, study-wide: Patients had higher frequencies than controls of four to six TRBV segments, including TRBV5-6, TRBV5-1 and TRBV20-1. Significantly lower normalized Chao1 diversity was found in patients with multiple sclerosis relative to controls. Strong co-clustering by F measure linked samples that shared a preparation batch.

Details on this clonotype: Its antigen is undetermined.

CDR1 KGHSH and CDR2 LQKENI come from the germline V gene. V was cut by 1 base and J by 1 base, with 16 bases left in between. This CDR3 has 17 amino acids. The TCR beta cDNA libraries carried unique molecular identifiers. The authors obtained roughly 500,000 cDNA molecules from around 0.96 to 9.9 million T cells. TCRdb re-called the PCR reads through MiXCR, storing one row per CDR3 protein. The table lists approximately 730,000 distinct CDR3 sequences, around 46% of them singletons. The source of this sequence is a girl aged 5-17 years with multiple sclerosis. V is TRBV18 and J is TRBJ2-5, with a weak D call TRBD1 (7 bases). The sequencing input was blood. Here the CDR3 DNA reads TGTGCCAGCTCACCACATCCGCCAGGGGGGTTCCAAGAGACCCAGTACTTC. Translation gives CASSPHPPGGFQETQYF.